This is a list of T cell receptor beta chains from one sample in a study of shared clonotypes between healthy human individuals. Assay: immunoSEQ multiplex PCR; the TCRdb copy retains only in-frame clones and omits some. The data contain hundreds of thousands of clones, roughly 73% of them singletons. The sample comprised memory CD4+ T cells sorted from blood. The source is a woman under 40 in good health. Both conserved end residues are part of each CDR3. A D gene is named only where the DNA matches it firmly. Size tells how often a clone was seen (once, few, many) or the class of an expanded clone, and some rows leave it out.

NA	TRBV4-1	TRBD2	TRBJ2-2	CASRAGGGDGELFF	TGCGCCAGCAGAGCGGGAGGCGGGGACGGGGAGCTGTTTTTT
many	TRBV19	NA	TRBJ1-2	CASSIDRDYGYTF	TGTGCCAGTAGTATAGACAGGGACTATGGCTACACCTTC
once	TRBV11-2	NA	TRBJ2-5	CASRISGIQETQYF	TGTGCCAGCCGAATTTCGGGTATCCAAGAGACCCAGTACTTC
NA	TRBV5-1	TRBD1	TRBJ1-1	CASSLGDRDFTEAFF	TGCGCCAGCAGCTTGGGGGACAGGGACTTTACTGAAGCTTTCTTT
NA	TRBV30	NA	TRBJ1-5	CAWSRGPNSNQPQHF	TGTGCCTGGAGCCGGGGGCCCAATAGCAATCAGCCCCAGCATTTT
NA	TRBV2	NA	TRBJ1-4	CATQLGGREKLFF	TGTGCCACCCAGTTAGGGGGTAGAGAAAAACTGTTTTTT
NA	TRBV5-6	NA	TRBJ1-2	CASSLVGETGSYGYTF	TGTGCCAGCAGCTTGGTGGGGGAAACAGGGAGCTATGGCTACACCTTC
NA	TRBV28	TRBD1	TRBJ2-1	CASNINRGSRNEQFF	TGTGCCAGCAACATAAACAGGGGGTCCCGCAATGAGCAGTTCTTC
NA	TRBV13	NA	TRBJ1-1	CASSSTRDVTEKAFF	TGTGCCAGCAGCTCTACCAGGGACGTCACAGAAAAAGCTTTCTTT
NA	TRBV7-9	NA	TRBJ2-7	CASSLKLLRGRQTYEQYF	TGTGCCAGCAGCTTAAAGCTCCTCCGTGGCCGACAAACCTACGAGCAGTACTTC
NA	TRBV6-1	NA	TRBJ2-1	CASSDWASSYEQFF	TGTGCCAGCAGTGACTGGGCTAGTTCCTATGAGCAGTTCTTC
NA	TRBV4-1	NA	TRBJ2-7	CASSQEGWQGYEQYF	TGCGCCAGCAGCCAAGAGGGTTGGCAGGGCTACGAGCAGTACTTC